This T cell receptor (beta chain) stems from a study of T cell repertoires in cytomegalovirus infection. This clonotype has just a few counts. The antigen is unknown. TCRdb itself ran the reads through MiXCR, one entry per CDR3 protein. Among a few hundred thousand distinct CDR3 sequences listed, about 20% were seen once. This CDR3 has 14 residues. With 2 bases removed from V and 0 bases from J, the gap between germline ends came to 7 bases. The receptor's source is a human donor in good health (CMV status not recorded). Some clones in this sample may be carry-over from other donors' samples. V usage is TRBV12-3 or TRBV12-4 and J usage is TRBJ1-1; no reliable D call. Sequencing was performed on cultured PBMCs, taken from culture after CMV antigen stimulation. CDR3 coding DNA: TGTGCCAGCAGTTTAATAAAGATGAACACTGAAGCTTTCTTT. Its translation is CASSLIKMNTEAFF.